The 14 T cell receptor beta chains below were found in one sample sequenced in a study of shared clonotypes between healthy human individuals (dated by TCRdb to about 2020). Library preparation used the immunoSEQ multiplex PCR assay. TCRdb holds this immuneACCESS table with in-frame rearrangements only. Some clones are missing; in checked studies, unresolved V genes explain under half, and the rest has no known cause. The sample table contains about 800,000 clones; only one count was recorded for just over 95% of them. About 0.25% of the sample is held by the ten biggest clonotypes. CD8 naive samples consisted of CD45RO-negative cells that were positively selected for CCR7, yielding a CD45RA+CCR7+ population without TemRA cells. Material: naive CD8+ T cells sorted from blood. The cell subset or site label for this specimen denotes: CD45RA+CCR7+. The origin of the receptors is a man aged 25 to 40 in good health.

The V call is TRBV5-1, the J call TRBJ2-7; 9 nucleotides align to TRBD1. The trim removed 0 bases at V and 2 bases at J, leaving 3 bases unmatched. CDR3 length equals 15 residues. The V gene's germline CDR1 is SGHRS and CDR2 YFSETQ. The CDR3 DNA sequence: TGCGCCAGCAGCTTGGCCGGGACAGGGACCTACGAGCAGTACTTC. Translation: CASSLAGTGTYEQYF.

The chain employs TRBV6-6 and TRBJ1-1; the match to TRBD1 covers 10 bases. The CDR3 length is 14 residues. Germline V CDR1 and CDR2: MNHNY, SVGAGI (reference sequence). V shed 7 bases and J 10 bases; nucleotides not matched to a gene: 12. This CDR3 is CASTKGQGSLLAFF. In DNA, the CDR3 is TGTGCCAGCACTAAGGGACAGGGGTCCCTGTTAGCTTTCTTT.

This clone was seen once. This rearrangement joins TRBV5-1 to TRBJ2-1; weak D call: TRBD2 (6 bases). V was cut by 4 bases and J by 4 bases, with 18 bases left in between. The CDR3 runs 16 residues. The germline V gene encodes CDR1 SGHRS and CDR2 YFSETQ. In DNA, the CDR3 is TGCGCCAGCAGCCAACGGGACTTAAGTTCTTACAATGAGCAGTTCTTC. Translation gives CASSQRDLSSYNEQFF.

The chain uses TRBV7-7 and TRBJ2-2, with D unclear. Germline lookup yields CDR1 SSHAT and CDR2 FNYEAQ (reference sequence). The germline V and J ends were trimmed by 1 base and 2 bases, with 5 bases remaining between them. This CDR3 has 14 amino acids. CDR3 sequence (DNA): TGTGCCAGCAGCTTAGTCGGAAACACCGGGGAGCTGTTTTTT. Amino acids: CASSLVGNTGELFF.

Comments on this clone: The same CDR3 also results from other DNA sequences found in this sample. The V gene is TRBV27, the J gene TRBJ2-1; 11 positions agree with TRBD2. CDR3 length: 16 residues. CDR1 is MNHEY and CDR2 is SMNVEV in the germline V gene (reference sequence). V gave up 2 bases and J gave up 2 bases; unmatched junction bases: 2. CDR3 sequence (DNA): TGTGCCAGCAGTTTAGGGACTAGCGGAACCTACAATGAGCAGTTCTTC. It is translated as CASSLGTSGTYNEQFF.

The V call is TRBV27, the J call TRBJ2-3; 7 bases line up with TRBD2. V dropped 3 bases and J dropped 0; count of bases not matched to a gene: 6. Germline assignment: CDR1 MNHEY and CDR2 SMNVEV (reference sequence). This CDR3 has 16 residues. CDR3 in amino acids: CASSLWASGSTDTQYF. In nucleotides, the CDR3 is TGTGCCAGCAGTTTGTGGGCTAGCGGTAGCACAGATACGCAGTATTTT.

This chain joins TRBV7-6 and TRBJ2-7; 11 bases match TRBD2. The germline gives CDR1 SGHVS, CDR2 FNYEAQ. Germline trimming cut 1 base from V and 5 bases from J; bases unmatched to any gene: 13. The CDR3 covers 18 residues. The CDR3 DNA follows: TGTGCCAGCAGCTTAGACCTATCGACTAGCGGGACGCTCCACGAGCAGTACTTC. Its protein is CASSLDLSTSGTLHEQYF.

The chain joins TRBV7-9 to TRBJ2-3; no firm D call. The V and J ends lost 1 base and 0 bases respectively, with 11 bases between them. Looked up from germline, CDR1 is SEHNR and CDR2 is FQNEAQ (reference sequence). The CDR3 has 16 residues. The CDR3, as DNA: TGTGCCAGCAGCTTAGGGCAGTTGACTAGCACAGATACGCAGTATTTT. It specifies CASSLGQLTSTDTQYF.

The rearrangement joins TRBV29-1 to TRBJ2-7; tentative D call: TRBD1 (6 bases). The CDR3 length is 16 residues. The V and J ends lost 4 bases and 4 bases respectively, with 23 bases between them. Germline CDR1 reads SQVTM; CDR2 reads ANQGSEA. The CDR3 sequence: CSVAGPGQRTNYEQYF. The CDR3 DNA reads as TGCAGCGTTGCTGGGCCGGGACAACGAACTAATTACGAGCAGTACTTC.

The chain employs TRBV28 and TRBJ1-5, with D maybe TRBD1 (6 bases). The CDR3 spans 15 residues. The germline V and J ends were trimmed by 7 bases and 0 bases, with 13 bases remaining between them. Germline-derived CDR1 and CDR2 are MDHEN and SYDVKM. This CDR3 reads CASIGQLYSNQPQHF. CDR3 coding DNA: TGTGCCAGCATAGGACAGCTTTATAGCAATCAGCCCCAGCATTTT.

The J gene is TRBJ2-7, the V gene TRBV7-9; D is unresolved. The V end was cut by 6 bases, the J end by 0 bases, with 15 bases between. CDR1 and CDR2 from the germline V gene are SEHNR and FQNEAQ (reference sequence). This CDR3 contains 15 residues. The CDR3 protein is CASSHPPRDSYEQYF. CDR3 DNA sequence: TGTGCCAGCAGTCACCCCCCCAGAGACTCCTACGAGCAGTACTTC.

V usage is TRBV28 and J usage is TRBJ2-3; 8 bases map to TRBD2. The V gene end was trimmed by 6 bases and the J gene end by 1 base; junction bases not matched to a gene: 6. Germline loops: CDR1 MDHEN, CDR2 SYDVKM. This CDR3 is 15 amino acids long. The CDR3 loop is CASSQGLAGTDTQYF. CDR3 DNA sequence: TGTGCCAGCAGCCAAGGACTAGCAGGCACAGATACGCAGTATTTT.

This sequence joins TRBV4-1 and TRBJ2-1, with D perhaps matching TRBD1 or TRBD2 (5 bases each). CDR1 is MGHRA, CDR2 YSYEKL, per germline. The CDR3 has 16 residues. The germline V and J ends were trimmed by 0 bases and 2 bases, with 11 bases remaining between them. The CDR3 here is CASSQEWGNAYNEQFF. CDR3 coding DNA: TGCGCCAGCAGCCAAGAATGGGGGAACGCCTACAATGAGCAGTTCTTC.

V is TRBV19 and J is TRBJ2-7; D unclear. CDR3 length: 9 residues. The germline CDR1 and CDR2 sequences are LNHDA and SQIVND (reference sequence). V was cut by 8 bases and J by 5 bases, with 4 bases left in between. CDR3 bases: TGTGCCAGTTCAAACGAGCAGTACTTC. Translating it yields CASSNEQYF.